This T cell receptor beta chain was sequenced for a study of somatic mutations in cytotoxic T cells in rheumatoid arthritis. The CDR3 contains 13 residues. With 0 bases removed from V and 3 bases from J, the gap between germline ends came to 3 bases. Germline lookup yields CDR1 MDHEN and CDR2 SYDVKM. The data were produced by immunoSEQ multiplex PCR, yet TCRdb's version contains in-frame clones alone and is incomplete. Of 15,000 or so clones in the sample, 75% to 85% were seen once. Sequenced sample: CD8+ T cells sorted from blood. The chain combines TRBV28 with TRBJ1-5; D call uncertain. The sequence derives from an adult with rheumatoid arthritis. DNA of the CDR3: TGTGCCAGCAGTTTATGGTCCAATCAGCCCCAGCATTTT. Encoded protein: CASSLWSNQPQHF.